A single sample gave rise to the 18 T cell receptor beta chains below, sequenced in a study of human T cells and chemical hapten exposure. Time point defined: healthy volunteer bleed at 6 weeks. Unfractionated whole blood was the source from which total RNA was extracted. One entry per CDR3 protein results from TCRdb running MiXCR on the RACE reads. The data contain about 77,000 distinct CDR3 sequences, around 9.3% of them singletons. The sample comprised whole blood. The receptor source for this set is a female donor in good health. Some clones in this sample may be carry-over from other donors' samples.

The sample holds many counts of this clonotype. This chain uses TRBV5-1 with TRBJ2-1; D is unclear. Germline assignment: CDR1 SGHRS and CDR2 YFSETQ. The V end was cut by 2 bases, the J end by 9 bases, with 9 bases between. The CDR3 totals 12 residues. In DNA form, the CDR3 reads TGCGCCAGCAGCTTAGCTAGGGTTGAGCAGTTCTTC. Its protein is CASSLARVEQFF.

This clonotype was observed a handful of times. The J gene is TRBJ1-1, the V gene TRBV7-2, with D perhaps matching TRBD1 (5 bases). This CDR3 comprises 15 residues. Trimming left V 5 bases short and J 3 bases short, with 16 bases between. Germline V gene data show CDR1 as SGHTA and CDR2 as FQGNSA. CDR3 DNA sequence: TGTGCCAGCAGCCATCACAGTCAGGGTGACACTGAAGCTTTCTTT. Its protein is CASSHHSQGDTEAFF.

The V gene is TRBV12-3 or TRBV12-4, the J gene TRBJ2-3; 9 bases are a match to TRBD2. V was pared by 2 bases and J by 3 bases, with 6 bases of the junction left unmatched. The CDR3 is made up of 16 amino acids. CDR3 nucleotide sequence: TGTGCCAGCAGTTTATATCTAGCGGGGTTAACAGATACGCAGTATTTT. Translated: CASSLYLAGLTDTQYF.

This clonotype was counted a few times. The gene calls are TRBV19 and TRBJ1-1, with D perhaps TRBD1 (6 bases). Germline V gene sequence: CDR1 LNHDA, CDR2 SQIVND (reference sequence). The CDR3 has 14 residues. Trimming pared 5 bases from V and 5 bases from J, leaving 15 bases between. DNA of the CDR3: TGTGCCAGTAGTTCTTATCGGGGGCCGACTGAAGCTTTCTTT. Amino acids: CASSSYRGPTEAFF.

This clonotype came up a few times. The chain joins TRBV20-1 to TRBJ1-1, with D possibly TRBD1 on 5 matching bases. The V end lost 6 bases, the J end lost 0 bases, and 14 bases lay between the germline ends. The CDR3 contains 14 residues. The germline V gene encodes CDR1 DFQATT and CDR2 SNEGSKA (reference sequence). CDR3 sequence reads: CSAQTGTMNTEAFF. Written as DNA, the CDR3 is TGCAGTGCCCAGACTGGGACTATGAACACTGAAGCTTTCTTT.

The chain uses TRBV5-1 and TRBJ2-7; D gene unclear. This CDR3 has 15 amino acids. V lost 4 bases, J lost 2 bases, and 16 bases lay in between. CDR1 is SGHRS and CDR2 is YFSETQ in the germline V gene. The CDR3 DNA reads TGCGCCAGCAGCATGGGCCCCCGGGTCCCCTACGAGCAGTACTTC. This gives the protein CASSMGPRVPYEQYF.

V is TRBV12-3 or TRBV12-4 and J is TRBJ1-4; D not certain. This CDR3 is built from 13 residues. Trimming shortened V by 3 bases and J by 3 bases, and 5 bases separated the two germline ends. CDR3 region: CASSFRPNEKLFF. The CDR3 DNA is TGTGCCAGCAGTTTTAGGCCTAATGAAAAACTGTTTTTT.

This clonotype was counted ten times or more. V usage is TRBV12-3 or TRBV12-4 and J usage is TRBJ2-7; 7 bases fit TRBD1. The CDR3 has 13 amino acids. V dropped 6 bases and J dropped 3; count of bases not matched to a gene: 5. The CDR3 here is CASRRTGGYEQYF. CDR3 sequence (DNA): TGTGCCAGCAGGAGGACAGGAGGCTACGAGCAGTACTTC.

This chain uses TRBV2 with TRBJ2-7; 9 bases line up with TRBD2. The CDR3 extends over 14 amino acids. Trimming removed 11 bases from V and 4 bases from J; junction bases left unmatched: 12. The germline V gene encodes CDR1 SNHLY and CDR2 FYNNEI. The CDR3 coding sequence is TGTGCCCGTAACGCCGCGGGGGGGCCTTACGAGCAGTACTTC. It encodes CARNAAGGPYEQYF.

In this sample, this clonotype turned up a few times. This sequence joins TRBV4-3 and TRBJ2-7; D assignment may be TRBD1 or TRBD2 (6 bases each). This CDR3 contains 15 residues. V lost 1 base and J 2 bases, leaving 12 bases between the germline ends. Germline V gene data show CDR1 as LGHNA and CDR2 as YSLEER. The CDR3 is CASSQVVGGPYEQYF. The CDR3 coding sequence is TGCGCCAGCAGCCAAGTGGTCGGGGGCCCCTACGAGCAGTACTTC.

The CDR3 nucleotides are TGTGCCAGCAGTTACTTCCGGGACAGCAATTCACCCCTCCACTTT. Translation: CASSYFRDSNSPLHF. The chain carries TRBV6-5 and TRBJ1-6, with 7 bases fitting TRBD1. The CDR3 length is 15 residues. CDR1 and CDR2 (germline): MNHEY, SVGAGI. Trimming removed 1 base from V and 7 bases from J; junction bases left unmatched: 4.

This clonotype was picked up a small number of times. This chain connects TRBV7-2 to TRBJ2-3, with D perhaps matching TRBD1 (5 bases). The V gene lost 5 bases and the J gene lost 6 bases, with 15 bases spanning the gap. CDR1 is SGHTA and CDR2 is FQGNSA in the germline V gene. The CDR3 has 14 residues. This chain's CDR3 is CASSPSREDDTQYF. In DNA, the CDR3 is TGTGCCAGCAGCCCTTCCAGGGAAGATGATACGCAGTATTTT.

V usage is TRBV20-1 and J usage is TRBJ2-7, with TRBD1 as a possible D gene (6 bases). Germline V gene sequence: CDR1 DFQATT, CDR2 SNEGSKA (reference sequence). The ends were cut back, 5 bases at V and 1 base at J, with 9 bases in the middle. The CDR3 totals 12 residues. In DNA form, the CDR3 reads TGCAGTGCTTCAACAGGGTCCTACGAGCAGTACTTC. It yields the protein CSASTGSYEQYF.

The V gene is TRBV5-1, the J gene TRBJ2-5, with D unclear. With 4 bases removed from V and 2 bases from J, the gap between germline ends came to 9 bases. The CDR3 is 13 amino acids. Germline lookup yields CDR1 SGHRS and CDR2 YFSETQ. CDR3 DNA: TGCGCCAGCAGCCTGGCCCCACAAGAGACCCAGTACTTC. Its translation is CASSLAPQETQYF.

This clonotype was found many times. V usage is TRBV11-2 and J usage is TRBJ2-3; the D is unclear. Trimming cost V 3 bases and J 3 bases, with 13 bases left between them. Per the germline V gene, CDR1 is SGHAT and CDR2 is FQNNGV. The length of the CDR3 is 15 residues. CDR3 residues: CASSFSGRLTDTQYF. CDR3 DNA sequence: TGTGCCAGCAGCTTTTCCGGTCGTCTTACAGATACGCAGTATTTT.

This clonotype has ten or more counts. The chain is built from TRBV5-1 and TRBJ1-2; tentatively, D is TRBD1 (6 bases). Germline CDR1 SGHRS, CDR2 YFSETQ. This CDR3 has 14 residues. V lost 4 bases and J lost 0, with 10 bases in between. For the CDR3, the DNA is TGCGCCAGCAGCCGGGACAAAGCTAACTATGGCTACACCTTC. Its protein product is CASSRDKANYGYTF.

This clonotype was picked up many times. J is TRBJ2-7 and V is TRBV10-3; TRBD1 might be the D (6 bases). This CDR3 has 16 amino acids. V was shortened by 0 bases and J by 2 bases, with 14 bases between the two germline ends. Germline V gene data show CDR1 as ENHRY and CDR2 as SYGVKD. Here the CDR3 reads CAISESFGDKAYEQYF. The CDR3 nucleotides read TGTGCCATCAGTGAGTCTTTTGGGGACAAGGCCTACGAGCAGTACTTC.

The CDR3, as DNA: TGCAGTGCTAGGTCCGGGACAGGGGGTGACGAGCAGTACTTC. Translation: CSARSGTGGDEQYF. The chain recombines TRBV20-1 with TRBJ2-7; 11 bases are shared with TRBD1. The V gene's germline CDR1 is DFQATT and CDR2 SNEGSKA (reference sequence). The CDR3 runs to 14 residues. V lost 3 bases and J lost 5; bases outside the gene matches: 6.